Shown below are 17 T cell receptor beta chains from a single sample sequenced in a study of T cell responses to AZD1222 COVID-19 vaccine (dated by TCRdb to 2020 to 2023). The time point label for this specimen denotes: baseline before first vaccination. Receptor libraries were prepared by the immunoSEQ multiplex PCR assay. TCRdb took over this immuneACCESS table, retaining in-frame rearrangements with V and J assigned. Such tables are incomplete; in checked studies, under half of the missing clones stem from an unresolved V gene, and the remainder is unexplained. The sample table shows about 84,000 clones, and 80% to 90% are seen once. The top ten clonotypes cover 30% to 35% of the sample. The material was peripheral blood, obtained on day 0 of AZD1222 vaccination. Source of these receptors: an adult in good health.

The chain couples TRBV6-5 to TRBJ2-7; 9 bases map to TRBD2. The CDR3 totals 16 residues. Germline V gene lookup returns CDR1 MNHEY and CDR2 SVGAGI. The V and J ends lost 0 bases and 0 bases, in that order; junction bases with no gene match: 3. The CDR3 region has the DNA TGTGCCAGCAGTTACTCACTAGCGGGTTCCTCCTACGAGCAGTACTTC. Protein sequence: CASSYSLAGSSYEQYF.

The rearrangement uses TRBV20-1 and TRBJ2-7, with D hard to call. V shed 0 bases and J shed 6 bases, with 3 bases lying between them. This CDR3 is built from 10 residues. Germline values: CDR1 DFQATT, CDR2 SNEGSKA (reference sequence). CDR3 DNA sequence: TGCAGTGCTAGAGAGGCCGAGCAGTACTTC. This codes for CSAREAEQYF.

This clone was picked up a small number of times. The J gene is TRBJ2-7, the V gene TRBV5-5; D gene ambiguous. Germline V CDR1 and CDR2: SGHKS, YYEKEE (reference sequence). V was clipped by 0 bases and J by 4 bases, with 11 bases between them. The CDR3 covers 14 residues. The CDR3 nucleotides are TGTGCCAGCAGCTTGGACAGAAACAATTACGAGCAGTACTTC. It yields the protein CASSLDRNNYEQYF.

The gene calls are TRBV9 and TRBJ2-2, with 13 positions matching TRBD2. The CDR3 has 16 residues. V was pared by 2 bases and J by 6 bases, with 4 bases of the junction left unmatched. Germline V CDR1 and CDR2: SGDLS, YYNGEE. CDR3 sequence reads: CASSVAGLAGAGELFF. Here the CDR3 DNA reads TGTGCCAGCAGCGTGGCAGGACTAGCGGGAGCCGGGGAGCTGTTTTTT.

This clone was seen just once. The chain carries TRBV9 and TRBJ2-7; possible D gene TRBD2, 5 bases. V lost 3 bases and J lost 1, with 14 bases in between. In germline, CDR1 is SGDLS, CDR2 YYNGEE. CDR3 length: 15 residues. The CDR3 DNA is TGTGCCAGCAGCGCGGGAAGAAGCGGATCCTACGAGCAGTACTTC. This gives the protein CASSAGRSGSYEQYF.

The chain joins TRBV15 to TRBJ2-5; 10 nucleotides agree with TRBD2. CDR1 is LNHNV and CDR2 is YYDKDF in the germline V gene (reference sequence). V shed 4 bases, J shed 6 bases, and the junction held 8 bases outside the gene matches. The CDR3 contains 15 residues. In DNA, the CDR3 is TGTGCCACCAGCATGGCGGGACTAGCGAAGCAGACCCAGTACTTC. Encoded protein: CATSMAGLAKQTQYF.

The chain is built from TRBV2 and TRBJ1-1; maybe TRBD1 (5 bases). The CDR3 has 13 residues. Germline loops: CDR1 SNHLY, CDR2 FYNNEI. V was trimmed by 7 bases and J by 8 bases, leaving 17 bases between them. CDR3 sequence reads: CASKSAQDIEAFF. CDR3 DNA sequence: TGTGCCAGCAAGTCAGCCCAGGACATCGAAGCTTTCTTT.

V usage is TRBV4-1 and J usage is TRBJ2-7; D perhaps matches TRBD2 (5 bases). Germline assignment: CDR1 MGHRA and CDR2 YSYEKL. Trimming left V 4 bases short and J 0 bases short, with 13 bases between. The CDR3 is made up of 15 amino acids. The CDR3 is CASSPPGDGSYEQYF. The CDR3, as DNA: TGCGCCAGCAGCCCTCCCGGGGATGGCTCCTACGAGCAGTACTTC.

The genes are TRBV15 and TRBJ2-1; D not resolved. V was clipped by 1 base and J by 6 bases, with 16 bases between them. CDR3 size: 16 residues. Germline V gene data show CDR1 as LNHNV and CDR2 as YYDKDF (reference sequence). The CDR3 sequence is CATSRVSLGGRNEQFF. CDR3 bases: TGTGCCACCAGCAGAGTGTCCCTTGGCGGACGCAATGAGCAGTTCTTC.

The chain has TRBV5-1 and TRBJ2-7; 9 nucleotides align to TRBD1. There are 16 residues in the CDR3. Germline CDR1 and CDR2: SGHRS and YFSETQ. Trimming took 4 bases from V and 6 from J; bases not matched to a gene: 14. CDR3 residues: CASSRTGADLGGEQYF. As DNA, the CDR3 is TGCGCCAGCAGCAGGACAGGGGCGGACCTCGGCGGCGAGCAGTACTTC.

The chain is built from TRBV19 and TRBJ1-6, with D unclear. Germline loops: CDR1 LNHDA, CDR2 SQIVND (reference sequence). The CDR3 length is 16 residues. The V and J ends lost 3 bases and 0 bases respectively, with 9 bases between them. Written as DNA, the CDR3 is TGTGCCAGTAGTATCTTAGGTGGCTCCTATAATTCACCCCTCCACTTT. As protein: CASSILGGSYNSPLHF.

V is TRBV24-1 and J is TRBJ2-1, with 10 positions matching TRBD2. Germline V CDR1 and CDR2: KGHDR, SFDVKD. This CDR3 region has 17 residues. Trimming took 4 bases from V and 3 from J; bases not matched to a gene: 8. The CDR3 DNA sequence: TGTGCCACCAGTGACCCGTGGACTAGCGGAGTCTACAATGAGCAGTTCTTC. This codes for CATSDPWTSGVYNEQFF.

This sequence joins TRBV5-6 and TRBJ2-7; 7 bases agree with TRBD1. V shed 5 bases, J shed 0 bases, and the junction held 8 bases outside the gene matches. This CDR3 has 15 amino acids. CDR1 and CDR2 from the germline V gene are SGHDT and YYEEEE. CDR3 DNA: TGTGCCAGCAGACCATGGGGACAGTTCTCCTACGAGCAGTACTTC. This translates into CASRPWGQFSYEQYF.

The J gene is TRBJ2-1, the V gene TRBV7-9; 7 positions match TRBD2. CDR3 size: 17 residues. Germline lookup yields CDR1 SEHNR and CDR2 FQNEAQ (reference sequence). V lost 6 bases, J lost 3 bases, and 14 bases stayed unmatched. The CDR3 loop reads CASSLYGAGEHYNEQFF. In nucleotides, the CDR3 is TGTGCCAGCAGTCTTTATGGGGCGGGAGAACACTACAATGAGCAGTTCTTC.

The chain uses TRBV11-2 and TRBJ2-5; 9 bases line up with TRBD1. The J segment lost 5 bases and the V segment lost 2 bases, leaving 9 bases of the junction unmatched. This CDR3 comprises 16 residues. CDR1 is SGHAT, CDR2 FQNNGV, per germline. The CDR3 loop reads CASSLRWDRDGETQYF. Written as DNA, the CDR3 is TGTGCCAGCAGCTTAAGGTGGGACAGGGATGGGGAGACCCAGTACTTC.

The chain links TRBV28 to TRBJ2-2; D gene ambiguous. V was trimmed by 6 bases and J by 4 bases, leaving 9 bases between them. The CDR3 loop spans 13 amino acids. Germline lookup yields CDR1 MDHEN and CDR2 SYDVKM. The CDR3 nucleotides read TGTGCCAGCAGGAAGGCAGTCACCGGGGAGCTGTTTTTT. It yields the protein CASRKAVTGELFF.

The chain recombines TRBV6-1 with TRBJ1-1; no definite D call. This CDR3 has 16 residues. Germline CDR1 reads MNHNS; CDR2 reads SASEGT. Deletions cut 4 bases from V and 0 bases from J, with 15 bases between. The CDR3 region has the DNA TGTGCCAGCAGTGTCACCTGGAGTCGACTGAACACTGAAGCTTTCTTT. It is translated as CASSVTWSRLNTEAFF.